These T cell receptor beta chains were read from a single sample in a study of PD-L1 blockade in urothelial cancer. Here immunoSEQ multiplex PCR was the method, and the copy in TCRdb shows in-frame clones only, minus some. The sample has tens of thousands of clones, almost 90% seen once; the top ten hold more than 3.5%. The material was PBMCs, obtained around atezolizumab (anti-PD-L1) treatment. The receptor set was obtained from a man aged 70-80 years with urothelial cancer. Each CDR3 is given with its conserved first and last residue. D genes are given only for firm matches. Size is omitted from some rows. Given values are once, few, many or a class for expanded clones.

clone_size d_call j_call v_call cdr3_nt cdr3_aa
. TRBD1 TRBJ1-1 TRBV5-1 TGCGCCAGCAGCACGGACAGGCCGGGGAAAGCTTTCTTT CASSTDRPGKAFF
. . TRBJ2-3 TRBV4-1 TGCGCCAGCAGCCCAGTAGATGGACTCCACGGAGATACGCAGTATTTT CASSPVDGLHGDTQYF
. TRBD2 TRBJ2-5 TRBV7-2 TGTGCCAGCAGCTTAGGTGTATTAGCGGGAAACCAAGAGACCCAGTACTTC CASSLGVLAGNQETQYF
once TRBD1 TRBJ1-1 TRBV6-1 TGTGCCAGCAGGGGGGTTGGAGACAGGGGGAATGAAGCTTTCTTT CASRGVGDRGNEAFF
. . TRBJ2-1 TRBV12-5 TGTGCTAGTGTCCGGGGATTCGTTAATGAGCAGTTCTTC CASVRGFVNEQFF
. . TRBJ1-1 TRBV5-6 TGTGCCAGCAGCTTGGGGCAGCGTACGAACACTGAAGCTTTCTTT CASSLGQRTNTEAFF
. . TRBJ1-1 TRBV18 TGTGCCAGCTCACCACCGATGCGTTTGCCGAACACTGAAGCTTTCTTT CASSPPMRLPNTEAFF
. . TRBJ1-1 TRBV6-5 TGTGCCTCCGGGGGGGGGAACACTGAAGCTTTCTTT CASGGGNTEAFF
. . TRBJ1-1 TRBV10-2 TGCGCCAGCAGTGATCCTCTGATCCAGCGGACTGAAGCTTTCTTT CASSDPLIQRTEAFF
. . TRBJ2-7 TRBV6-1 TGTGCCAGCTCCTTGGAACAGACCTACGAGCAGTACTTC CASSLEQTYEQYF
. TRBD1 TRBJ2-1 TRBV10-1 TGCGCCAGCAGTGAGTTAGGACAGGGCTACAATGAGCAGTTCTTC CASSELGQGYNEQFF
. . TRBJ1-1 TRBV9 TGTGCCAGCAGCGTAGAATACGGGTTCCCTGAAGCTTTCTTT CASSVEYGFPEAFF
. . TRBJ2-7 TRBV7-9 TGTGCCAGCAGCTTGGGCAGGGGCCAGACACACGAGCAGTACTTC CASSLGRGQTHEQYF
few . TRBJ2-7 TRBV5-1 TGCGCCAGCAGCTTACAGGGCCAAAGCTACGAGCAGTACTTC CASSLQGQSYEQYF
. . TRBJ1-5 TRBV2 TGTGCCAGCAGGGGGGGGGCAGGGGTCGGTCAGCCCCAGCATTTT CASRGGAGVGQPQHF
. TRBD1 TRBJ2-4 TRBV19 TGTGCCAGTAGTATAGAACAGGGGGGCATTCAGTACTTC CASSIEQGGIQYF
. . TRBJ2-5 TRBV5-1 TGCGCCAGCAGCTTGGCCGGGGTCCAAGAGACCCAGTACTTC CASSLAGVQETQYF
. . TRBJ2-1 TRBV6-6 TGTGCCAGCAGCCCAGGGGCGGATGAGCAGTTCTTC CASSPGADEQFF
. . TRBJ1-5 TRBV25-1 TGTGCCAGCAGTGAGGGAGGTAACAATCAGCCCCAGCATTTT CASSEGGNNQPQHF
once TRBD2 TRBJ2-2 TRBV2 TGTGCCAGCAGTAAACTAGCGGGAGGGCCGTGGACCGGGGAGCTGTTTTTT CASSKLAGGPWTGELFF
. . TRBJ1-2 TRBV28 TGTGCCGGAGGGGGGGGATCTAACTATGGCTACACCTTC CAGGGGSNYGYTF
once . TRBJ2-1 TRBV10-3 TGTGCCATCAATATTGTTCTTGGCCGCCCGAACAATGAGCAGTTCTTC CAINIVLGRPNNEQFF
. . TRBJ2-1 TRBV19 TGTGCCAGTAGTATGGGGGGACGCTCCTACAATGAGCAGTTCTTC CASSMGGRSYNEQFF
. TRBD2 TRBJ2-3 TRBV2 TGTGCCAGCAGTGAAGTAGGGGGGGGACTAGCGGGAGGTTCCACGCAGTATTTT CASSEVGGGLAGGSTQYF
. TRBD1 TRBJ2-6 TRBV19 TGTGCCAGTAGGGGACAGGGGGCAGGGGCCAACGTCCTGACTTTC CASRGQGAGANVLTF
. TRBD2 TRBJ2-7 TRBV6-4 TGTGCCAGCAGTCCCCTAGCGGGAGTCTCCGAGCAGTACTTC CASSPLAGVSEQYF